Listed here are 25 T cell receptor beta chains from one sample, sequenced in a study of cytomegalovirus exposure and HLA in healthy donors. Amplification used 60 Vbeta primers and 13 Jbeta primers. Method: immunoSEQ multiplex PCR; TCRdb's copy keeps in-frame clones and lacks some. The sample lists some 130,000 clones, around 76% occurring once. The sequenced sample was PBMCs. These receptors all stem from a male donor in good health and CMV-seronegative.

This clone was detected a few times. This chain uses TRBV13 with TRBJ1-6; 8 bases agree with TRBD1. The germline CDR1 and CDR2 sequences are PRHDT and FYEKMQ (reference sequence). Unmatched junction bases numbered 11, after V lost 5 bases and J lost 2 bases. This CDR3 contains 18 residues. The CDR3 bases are TGTGCCAGCAGCCAAGTCCCCACAGGGGGGACCTATAATTCACCCCTCCACTTT. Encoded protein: CASSQVPTGGTYNSPLHF.

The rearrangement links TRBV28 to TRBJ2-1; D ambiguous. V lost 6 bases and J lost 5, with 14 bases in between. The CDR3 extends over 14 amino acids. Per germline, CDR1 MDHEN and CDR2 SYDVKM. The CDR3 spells CASSLVPLHNEQFF. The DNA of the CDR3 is TGTGCCAGCAGCCTAGTCCCGCTACACAATGAGCAGTTCTTC.

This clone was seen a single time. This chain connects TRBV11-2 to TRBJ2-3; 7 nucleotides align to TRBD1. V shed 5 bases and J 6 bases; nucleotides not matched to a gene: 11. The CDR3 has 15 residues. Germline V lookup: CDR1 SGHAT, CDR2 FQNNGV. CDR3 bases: TGTGCCAGCAGCCCTCCTGGACAGGTTTATGATACGCAGTATTTT. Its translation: CASSPPGQVYDTQYF.

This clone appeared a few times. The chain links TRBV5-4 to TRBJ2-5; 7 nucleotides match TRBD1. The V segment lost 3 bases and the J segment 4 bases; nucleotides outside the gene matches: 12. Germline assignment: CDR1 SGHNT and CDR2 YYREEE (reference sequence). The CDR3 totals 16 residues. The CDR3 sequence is CASSSRQAGGRETQYF. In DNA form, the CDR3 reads TGTGCCAGCAGCTCCCGGCAGGCAGGGGGAAGAGAGACCCAGTACTTC.

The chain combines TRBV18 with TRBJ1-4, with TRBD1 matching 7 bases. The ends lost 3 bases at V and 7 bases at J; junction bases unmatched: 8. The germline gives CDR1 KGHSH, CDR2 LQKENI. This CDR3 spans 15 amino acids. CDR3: CASSPRGPLGEKLFF. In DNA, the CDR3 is TGTGCCAGCTCACCGAGGGGGCCCCTGGGTGAAAAACTGTTTTTT.

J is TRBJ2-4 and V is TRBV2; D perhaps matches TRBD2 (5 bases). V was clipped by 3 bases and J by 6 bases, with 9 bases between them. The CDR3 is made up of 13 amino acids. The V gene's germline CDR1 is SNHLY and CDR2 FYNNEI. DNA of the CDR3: TGTGCCAGCAGTGACGGGGTGGGAAACATTCAGTACTTC. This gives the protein CASSDGVGNIQYF. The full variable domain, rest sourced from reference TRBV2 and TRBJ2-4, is EPEVTQTPSHQVTQMGQEVILRCVPISNHLYFYWYRQILGQKVEFLVSFYNNEISEKSEIFDDQFSVERPDGSNFTLKIRSTKLEDSAMYFCASSDGVGNIQYFGAGTRLSVL.

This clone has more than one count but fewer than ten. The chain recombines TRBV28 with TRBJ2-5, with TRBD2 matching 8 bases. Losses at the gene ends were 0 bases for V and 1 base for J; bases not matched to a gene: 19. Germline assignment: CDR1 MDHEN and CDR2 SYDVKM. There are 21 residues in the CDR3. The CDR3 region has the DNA TGTGCCAGCAGTTTATGGGAAACAGGGACGCGGGAGGTTCCGGCCCAAGAGACCCAGTACTTC. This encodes CASSLWETGTREVPAQETQYF.

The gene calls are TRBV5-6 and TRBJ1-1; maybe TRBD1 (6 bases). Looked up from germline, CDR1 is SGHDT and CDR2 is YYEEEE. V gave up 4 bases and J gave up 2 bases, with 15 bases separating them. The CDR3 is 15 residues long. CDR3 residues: CASSLPHGTNTEAFF. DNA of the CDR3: TGTGCCAGCAGCCTCCCTCACGGGACAAACACTGAAGCTTTCTTT.

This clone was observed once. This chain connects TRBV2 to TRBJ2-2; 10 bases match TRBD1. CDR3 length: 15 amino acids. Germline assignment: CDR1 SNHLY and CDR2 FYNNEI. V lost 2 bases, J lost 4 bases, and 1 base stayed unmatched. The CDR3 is CASSERTGGTGELFF. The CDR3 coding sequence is TGTGCCAGCAGTGAAAGGACAGGGGGCACCGGGGAGCTGTTTTTT. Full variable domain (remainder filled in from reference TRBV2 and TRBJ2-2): EPEVTQTPSHQVTQMGQEVILRCVPISNHLYFYWYRQILGQKVEFLVSFYNNEISEKSEIFDDQFSVERPDGSNFTLKIRSTKLEDSAMYFCASSERTGGTGELFFGEGSRLTVL.

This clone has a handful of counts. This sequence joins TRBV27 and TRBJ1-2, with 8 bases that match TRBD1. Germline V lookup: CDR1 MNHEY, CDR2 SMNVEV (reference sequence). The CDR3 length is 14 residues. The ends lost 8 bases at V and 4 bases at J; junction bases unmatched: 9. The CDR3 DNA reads TGTGCCAGCCTCCAGACCGGGACAGGCTATGGCTACACCTTC. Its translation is CASLQTGTGYGYTF.

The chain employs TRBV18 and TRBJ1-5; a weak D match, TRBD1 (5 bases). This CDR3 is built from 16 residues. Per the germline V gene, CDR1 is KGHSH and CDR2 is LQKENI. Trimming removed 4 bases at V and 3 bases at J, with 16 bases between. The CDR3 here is CASSLRGLRDNQPQHF. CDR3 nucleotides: TGTGCCAGCTCACTCCGGGGACTGCGAGACAATCAGCCCCAGCATTTT.

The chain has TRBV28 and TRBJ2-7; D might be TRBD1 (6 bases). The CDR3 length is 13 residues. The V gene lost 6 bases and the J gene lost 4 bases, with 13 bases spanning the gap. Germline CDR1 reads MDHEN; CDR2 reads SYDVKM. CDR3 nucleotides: TGTGCCAGCAGAGATACAGGGATATACGAGCAGTACTTC. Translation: CASRDTGIYEQYF.

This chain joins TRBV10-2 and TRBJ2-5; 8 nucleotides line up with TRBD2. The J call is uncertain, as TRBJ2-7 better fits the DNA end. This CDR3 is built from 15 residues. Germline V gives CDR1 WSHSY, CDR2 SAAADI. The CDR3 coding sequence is TGCGCCAGCAGTGAGAGGACTAGCCATTCCTACGAGCAGTACTTC. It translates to CASSERTSHSYEQYF.

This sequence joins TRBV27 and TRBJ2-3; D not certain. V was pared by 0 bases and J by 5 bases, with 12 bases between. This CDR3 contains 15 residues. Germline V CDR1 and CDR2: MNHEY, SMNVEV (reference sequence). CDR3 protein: CASSLSPGDRDTQYF. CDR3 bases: TGTGCCAGCAGTTTATCCCCCGGAGACCGAGATACGCAGTATTTT.

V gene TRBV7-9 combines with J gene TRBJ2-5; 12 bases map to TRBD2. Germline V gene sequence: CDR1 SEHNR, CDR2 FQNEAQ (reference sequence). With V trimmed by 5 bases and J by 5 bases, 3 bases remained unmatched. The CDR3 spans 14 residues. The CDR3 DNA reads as TGTGCCAGCAGCCCGACTAGCGGGAGCGAGACCCAGTACTTC. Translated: CASSPTSGSETQYF.

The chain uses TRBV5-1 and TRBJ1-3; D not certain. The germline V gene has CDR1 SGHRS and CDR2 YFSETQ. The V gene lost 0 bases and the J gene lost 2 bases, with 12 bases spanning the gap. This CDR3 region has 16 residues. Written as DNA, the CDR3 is TGCGCCAGCAGCTTGGGTAGGAGTCTGACTGGAAACACCATATATTTT. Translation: CASSLGRSLTGNTIYF.

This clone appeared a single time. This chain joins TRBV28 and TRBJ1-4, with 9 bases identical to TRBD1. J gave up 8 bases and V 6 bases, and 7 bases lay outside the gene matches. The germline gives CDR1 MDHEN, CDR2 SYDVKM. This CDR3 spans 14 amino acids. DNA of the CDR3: TGTGCCAGCAGGACACAGGGGGCGCACGAAAAACTGTTTTTT. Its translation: CASRTQGAHEKLFF.

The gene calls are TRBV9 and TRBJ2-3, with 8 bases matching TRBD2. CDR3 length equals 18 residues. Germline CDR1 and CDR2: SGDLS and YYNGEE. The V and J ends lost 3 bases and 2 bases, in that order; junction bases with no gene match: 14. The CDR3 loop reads CASSGVFSGREDTDTQYF. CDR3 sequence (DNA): TGTGCCAGCAGCGGGGTCTTTTCGGGGCGGGAGGACACAGATACGCAGTATTTT.

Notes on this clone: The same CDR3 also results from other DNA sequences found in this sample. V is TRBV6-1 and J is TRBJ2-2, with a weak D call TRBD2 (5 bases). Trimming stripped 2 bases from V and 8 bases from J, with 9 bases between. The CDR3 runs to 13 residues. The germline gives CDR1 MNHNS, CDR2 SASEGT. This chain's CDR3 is CASSEFGVGELFF. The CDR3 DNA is TGTGCCAGCAGTGAATTCGGGGTTGGGGAGCTGTTTTTT.

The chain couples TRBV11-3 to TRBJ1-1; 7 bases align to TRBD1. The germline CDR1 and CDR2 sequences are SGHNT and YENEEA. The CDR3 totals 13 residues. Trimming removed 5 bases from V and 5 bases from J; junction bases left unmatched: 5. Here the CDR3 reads CASSGAGGTEAFF. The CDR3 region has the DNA TGTGCCAGCAGCGGTGCAGGGGGGACTGAAGCTTTCTTT.

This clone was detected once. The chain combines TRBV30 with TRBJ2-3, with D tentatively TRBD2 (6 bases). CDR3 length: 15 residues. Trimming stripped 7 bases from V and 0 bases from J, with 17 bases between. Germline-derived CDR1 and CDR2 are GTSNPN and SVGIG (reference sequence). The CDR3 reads CAYRRGGGSTDTQYF. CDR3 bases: TGTGCCTACCGCCGGGGTGGGGGGAGCACAGATACGCAGTATTTT.

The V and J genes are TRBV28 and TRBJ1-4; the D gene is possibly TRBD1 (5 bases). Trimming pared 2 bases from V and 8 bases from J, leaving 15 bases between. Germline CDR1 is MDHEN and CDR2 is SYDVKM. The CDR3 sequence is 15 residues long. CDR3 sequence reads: CASSLVGTAGEKLFF. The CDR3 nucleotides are TGTGCCAGCAGTTTAGTGGGAACGGCAGGGGAAAAACTGTTTTTT.

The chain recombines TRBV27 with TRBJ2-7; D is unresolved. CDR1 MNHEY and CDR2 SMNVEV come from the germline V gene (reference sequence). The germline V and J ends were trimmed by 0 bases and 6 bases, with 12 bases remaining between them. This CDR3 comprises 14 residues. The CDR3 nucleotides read TGTGCCAGCAGTTTATCATCGTCCCTTCCCGAGCAGTACTTC. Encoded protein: CASSLSSSLPEQYF.

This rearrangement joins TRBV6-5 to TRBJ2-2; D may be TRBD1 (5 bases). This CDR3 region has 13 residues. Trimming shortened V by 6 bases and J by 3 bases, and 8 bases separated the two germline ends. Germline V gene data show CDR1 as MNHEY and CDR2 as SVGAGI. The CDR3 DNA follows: TGTGCCAGCAGCTCAGGGTACACCGGGGAGCTGTTTTTT. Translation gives CASSSGYTGELFF.

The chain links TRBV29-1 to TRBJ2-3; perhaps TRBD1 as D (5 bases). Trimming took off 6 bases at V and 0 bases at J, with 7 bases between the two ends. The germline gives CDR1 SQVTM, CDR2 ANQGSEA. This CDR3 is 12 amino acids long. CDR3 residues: CSVGHSTDTQYF. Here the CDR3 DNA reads TGCAGCGTAGGACACAGCACAGATACGCAGTATTTT.